The clone carrying this TCR beta chain was seen a handful of times. Its antigen is as yet unknown. Via MiXCR, TCRdb re-called the reads, giving one row per CDR3 protein. The data hold 160,000 or so distinct CDR3 sequences, with under 20% observed a single time. This entry is derived from a study of T cell repertoires in cytomegalovirus infection. Study information: Matching HLA type, along with CMV infection, was indicated by public TCR beta signatures. Broader study findings: Summed frequency of shared TCR beta families picked out CMV carriers who also had the relevant HLA. In two of eight donors, the top clonotype was HLA-C-restricted CMV-specific.

Germline CDR1 reads SGHDT; CDR2 reads YYEEEE. This CDR3 comprises 16 residues. V was clipped by 4 bases and J by 6 bases; unmatched bases: 8. This clonotype originated in a human donor in good health (CMV status not recorded). Some clones in this sample may be carry-over from other donors' samples. The chain recombines TRBV5-6 with TRBJ2-1; 12 nucleotides line up with TRBD2. The sample was CD8+ T cells from PBMCs. CDR3 amino acids: CASSTTSGGPFNEQFF. The CDR3 bases are TGTGCCAGCAGCACCACTAGCGGGGGGCCCTTCAATGAGCAGTTCTTC. The whole variable domain, remainder taken from reference TRBV5-6 and TRBJ2-1, is DAGVTQSPTHLIKTRGQQVTLRCSPKSGHDTVSWYQQALGQGPQFIFQYYEEEERQRGNFPDRFSGHQFPNYSSELNVNALLLGDSALYLCASSTTSGGPFNEQFFGPGTRLTVL.